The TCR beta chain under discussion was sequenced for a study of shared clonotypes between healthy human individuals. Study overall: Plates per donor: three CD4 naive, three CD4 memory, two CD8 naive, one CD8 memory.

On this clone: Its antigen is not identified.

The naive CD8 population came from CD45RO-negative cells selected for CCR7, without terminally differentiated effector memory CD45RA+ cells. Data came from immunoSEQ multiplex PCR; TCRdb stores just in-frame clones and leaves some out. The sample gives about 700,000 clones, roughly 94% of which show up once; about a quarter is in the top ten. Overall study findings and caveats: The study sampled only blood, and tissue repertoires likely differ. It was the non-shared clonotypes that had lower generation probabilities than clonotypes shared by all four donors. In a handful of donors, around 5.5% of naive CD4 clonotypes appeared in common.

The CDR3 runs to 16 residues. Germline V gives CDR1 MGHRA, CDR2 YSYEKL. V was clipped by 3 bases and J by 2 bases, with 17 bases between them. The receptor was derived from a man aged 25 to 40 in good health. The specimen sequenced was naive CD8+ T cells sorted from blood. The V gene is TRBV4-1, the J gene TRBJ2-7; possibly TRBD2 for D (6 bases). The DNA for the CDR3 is TGCGCCAGCAGCCAGTTACCGGGAGTTGCTGCCTACGAGCAGTACTTC. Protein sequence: CASSQLPGVAAYEQYF.